The 8 T cell receptor beta chains reported below all come from one sample, sequenced in a study of tumor-infiltrating lymphocytes in primary liver carcinoma. A primer in the constant region served to generate TCR beta cDNA from roughly 450 ng of total RNA. A slightly modified ARM-PCR protocol with three nested multiplex PCR rounds produced these TCR beta libraries. In the first two PCR rounds, TRBV1-TRBV30 forward primers were paired with a C-beta reverse primer, and each round lasted 10 cycles. TCRdb redid the calling of the multiplex PCR reads with MiXCR, one entry per CDR3 protein. The sample has 40,000 or so distinct CDR3 sequences, more than 60% seen once. Starting material for RNA and DNA co-extraction consisted of roughly 19-30 mg of unsorted bulk tissue. What was sequenced was tumor-adjacent normal liver tissue. The receptor set was obtained from a woman in her thirties with primary liver carcinoma and hepatitis B virus infection.

As concerns this clonotype: The junction does not match germline at one end; this may be a read error. This chain links TRBV20-1 with TRBJ2-7, with TRBD2 matching 8 bases. Germline V lookup: CDR1 DFQATT, CDR2 SNEGSKA (reference sequence). The CDR3 is made up of 14 amino acids. The CDR3, as DNA: TGCAGTGCTAGTCGGACTAGCAGGAGGCACGAGCAGTACTTT. Protein sequence: CSASRTSRRHEQYF.

As regards this clonotype: A read error may account for a junction end that differs from germline. The chain combines TRBV11-1 with TRBJ2-7; D possibly corresponds to TRBD2 (5 bases). The V gene's germline CDR1 is SGHAT and CDR2 FQDESV (reference sequence). This CDR3 comprises 14 residues. CDR3 DNA: TGTGGCAGCAGTTTAGCGACGGCCTCCTACAAGCAGTACTTC. Translation gives CGSSLATASYKQYF.

Comments on this clonotype: An end of the junction does not agree with germline; a read error may underlie this. This chain uses TRBV4-3 with TRBJ2-1; a weak D match, TRBD2 (6 bases). Germline V lookup: CDR1 LGHNA, CDR2 YSLEER. CDR3 length: 16 amino acids. CDR3 in amino acids: CASRQDAGSSYNEKFF. CDR3 nucleotide sequence: TGCGCCAGCCGCCAAGACGCGGGAAGCTCCTACAATGAGAAGTTCTTC.

With regard to this clonotype: A read error may account for a junction end that differs from germline. The chain combines TRBV4-2 with TRBJ2-3; 10 bases line up with TRBD2. Germline CDR1 is LGHNA and CDR2 is YNFKEQ. The CDR3 covers 16 residues. DNA of the CDR3: TGTGCCAGTAGCCCGGGTACTAGCGGGGGCACAGATACGCAGTATTTT. Protein sequence: CASSPGTSGGTDTQYF.

As for this clonotype: The DNA is omitted, as the CDR3 cannot be located on it reliably, and the CDR3 follows TCRdb's listing. The chain carries TRBV11-2 and TRBJ2-5; the table names TRBD1, a call not compared with the DNA. The germline gives CDR1 SGHAT, CDR2 FQNNGV. The CDR3 is 17 amino acids long, termini counted. CDR3 loop: CVSSPPGTQVGKGTHYF.

This clonotype was detected many times. This chain uses TRBV4-3 with TRBJ2-5, with unresolved D. This CDR3 has 13 residues. Germline V gene lookup returns CDR1 LGHNA and CDR2 YSLEER. V gave up 0 bases and J gave up 5 bases, with 7 bases separating them. The DNA of the CDR3 is TGCGCCAGCAGCCAAGATGGCATGGAGACCCAGTACTTC. Translation gives CASSQDGMETQYF.

About this clonotype itself: The junction differs from germline at one of its ends, possibly a read error. The rearrangement links TRBV30 to TRBJ2-2; possibly TRBD1 or TRBD2 for D (5 bases each). CDR3 length: 17 amino acids. Germline CDR1 reads GTSNPN; CDR2 reads SVGIG (reference sequence). The CDR3 reads CAWSRRGSQAPPGEMFF. The DNA for the CDR3 is TGTGCCTGGAGTCGACGGGGCTCCCAAGCGCCACCCGGGGAGATGTTTTTT.

This clonotype was seen only a few times. The chain has TRBV4-3 and TRBJ2-1; D gene uncertain. The CDR3 has 16 amino acids. The germline CDR1 and CDR2 sequences are LGHNA and YSLEER. The V and J ends lost 0 bases and 4 bases respectively, with 13 bases between them. CDR3 loop: CASSQDPYSGYNEQFF. DNA of the CDR3: TGCGCCAGCAGCCAAGATCCCTACTCAGGATACAATGAGCAGTTCTTC.